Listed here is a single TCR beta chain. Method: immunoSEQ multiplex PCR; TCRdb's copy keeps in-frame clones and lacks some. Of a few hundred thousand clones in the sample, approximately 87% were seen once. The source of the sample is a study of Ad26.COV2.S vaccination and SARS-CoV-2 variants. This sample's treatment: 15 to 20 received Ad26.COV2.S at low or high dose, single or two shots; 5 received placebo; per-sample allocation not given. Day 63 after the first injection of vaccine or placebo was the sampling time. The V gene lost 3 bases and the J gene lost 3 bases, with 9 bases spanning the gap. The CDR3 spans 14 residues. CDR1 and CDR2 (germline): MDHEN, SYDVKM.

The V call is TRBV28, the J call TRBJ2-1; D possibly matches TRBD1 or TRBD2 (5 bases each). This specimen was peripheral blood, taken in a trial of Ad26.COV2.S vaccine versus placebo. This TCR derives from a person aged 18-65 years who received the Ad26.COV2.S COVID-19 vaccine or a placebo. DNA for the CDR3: TGTGCCAGCAGTTTTAATGGGGGCTACAATGAGCAGTTCTTC. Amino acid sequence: CASSFNGGYNEQFF.